Given below is one T cell receptor beta chain in context. Its antigen has not been determined. According to the germline V gene, CDR1 reads SGDLS and CDR2 reads YYNGEE. Measured from the cysteine to the phenylalanine, the CDR3 is 13 residues long. No nucleotide data were recorded. The data originate from a study of T cells expressing NK-cell markers (TCRdb year 2020). Describing the broader study: Fewer than ten donors provided sorted CD3+CD56+NKG2C+, CD3+CD56+NKG2C- and CD3+CD56-NKG2C+ T-cell subsets, whose TCR beta-chain repertoires were profiled. Among the eight sequenced donors, seven were HCMV-seropositive and one was HCMV-seronegative. Randomly selected healthy volunteers, three men and five women, were used as the eight sequenced donors. Sequencing of the libraries produced 2 x 150 bp reads on Illumina HiSeq 2000/2500, MiSeq or NextSeq.

HCMV-specific IgG was detected in serum with a commercial ELISA kit to determine HCMV serostatus. Peripheral blood mononuclear cells were isolated from blood by Ficoll density gradient centrifugation. Study-level results and caveats: Whether the expanded NKG2C-expressing T cell clones were specific for HCMV antigens remained unclear. In six donors, the dominant CD3+CD56+NKG2C+ clonotypes ranked among the top 10 CD8+ clonotypes, making up about 1.0-7.5% of CD8+ T cells. Those dominant clonotypes were again the most abundant among CD3+CD56-NKG2C+ cells in a few donors, at 28.3-60.1%.

Sequencing took place on an Illumina HiSeq 2000. 5'RACE template switching, by which a universal primer site and unique molecular identifiers were added, was used to make TCR beta cDNA libraries. Synthesis of cDNA was primed from the TCR beta constant segment and was followed by two consecutive PCR amplification steps. The paper's data handling went like this. MIGEC handled demultiplexing of the reads and grouping by UMI, while MiTCR was used to assemble and quantify clonotypes. To remove erroneous sequences, TCR cDNA sequences were retained only when supported by two or more reads. Downstream repertoire analysis used the tcR package, and clonotypes were matched across fractions by CDR3 nucleotide sequence plus V segment. VDJmatch was used to annotate antigen specificity against VDJdb, with one amino acid substitution in CDR3 allowed. TCRdb reprocessed the reads into one record per CDR3 protein sequence, lacking DNA. TCRdb assigned the V and J calls; the authors' analysis was not used. This specimen's table enumerates 350,000 to 450,000 distinct CDR3 sequences. Jointly, the top ten make up roughly 5.5% of the sample.

The rearranged chain carries TRBV9 and TRBJ2-4; the D call from TCRdb, TRBD1, cannot be confirmed without DNA. Sequenced sample: blood T cells: a sorted CD56 or NKG2C T cell subset, CD4+ or CD8+ T cells, or bulk PBMC T cells (not recorded which). The receptor comes from a man aged 18-69 years in good health. The CDR3 amino acid sequence is: CASSVARGDIQYF.